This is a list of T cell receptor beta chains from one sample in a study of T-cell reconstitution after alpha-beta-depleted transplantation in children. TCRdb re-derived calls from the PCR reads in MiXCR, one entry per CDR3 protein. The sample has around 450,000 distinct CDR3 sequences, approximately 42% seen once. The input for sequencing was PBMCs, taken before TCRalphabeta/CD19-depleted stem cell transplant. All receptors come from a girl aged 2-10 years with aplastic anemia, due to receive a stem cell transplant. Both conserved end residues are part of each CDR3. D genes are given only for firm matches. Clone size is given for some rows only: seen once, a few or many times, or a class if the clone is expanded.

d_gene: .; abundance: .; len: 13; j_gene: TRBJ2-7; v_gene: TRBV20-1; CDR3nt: TGCAGTGCTAGAGACGTCTACTCCTACGAGCAGTACTTC; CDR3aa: CSARDVYSYEQYF
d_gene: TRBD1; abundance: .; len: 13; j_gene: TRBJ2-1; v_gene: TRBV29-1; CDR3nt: TGCAGCGCCATCATCTTACAGGGGAATGAGCAGTTCTTC; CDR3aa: CSAIILQGNEQFF
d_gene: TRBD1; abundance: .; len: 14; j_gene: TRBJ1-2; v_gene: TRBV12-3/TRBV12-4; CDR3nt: TGTGCCAGCGCCACCAGGGGACAGCTCTATGGCTACACCTTC; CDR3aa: CASATRGQLYGYTF
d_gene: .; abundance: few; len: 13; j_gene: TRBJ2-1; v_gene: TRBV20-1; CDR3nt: TGCAGTGCTAGAGGGGGACGGGGAGATGAGCAGTTCTTC; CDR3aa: CSARGGRGDEQFF
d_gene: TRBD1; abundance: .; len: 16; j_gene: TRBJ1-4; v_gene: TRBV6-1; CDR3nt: TGTGCCAGCAGTACCCCGACAGGGGCCTTCGATGAAAAACTGTTTTTT; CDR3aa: CASSTPTGAFDEKLFF
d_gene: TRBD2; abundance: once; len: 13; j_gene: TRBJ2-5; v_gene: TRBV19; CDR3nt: TGTGCCAGTAGTCCGCCGGGAGGACTGGCCCAGTACTTC; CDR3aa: CASSPPGGLAQYF
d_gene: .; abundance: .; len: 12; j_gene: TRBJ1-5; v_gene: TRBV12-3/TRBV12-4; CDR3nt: TGTGCCAGCAGCCACAGTAATCAGCCCCAGCATTTT; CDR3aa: CASSHSNQPQHF
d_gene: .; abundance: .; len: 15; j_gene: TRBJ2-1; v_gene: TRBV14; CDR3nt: TGTGCCAGCAGTCCGCTTGGGACTGTGTACAATGAGCAGTTCTTC; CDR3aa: CASSPLGTVYNEQFF
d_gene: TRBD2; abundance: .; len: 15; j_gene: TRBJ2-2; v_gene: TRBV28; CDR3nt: TGTGCCAGCAGTTTAGGGGGACTAGCCGCCGTATCGCTGTTTTTT; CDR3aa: CASSLGGLAAVSLFF
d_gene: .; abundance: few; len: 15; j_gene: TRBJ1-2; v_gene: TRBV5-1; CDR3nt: TGCGCCAGCAGCCCCGACAGGCCCACTGACTATGGCTACACCTTC; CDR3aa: CASSPDRPTDYGYTF
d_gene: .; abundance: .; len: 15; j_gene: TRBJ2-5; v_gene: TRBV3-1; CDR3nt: TGTGCCAGCAGCCAAAGCCTCGGGGGCAAAGAGACCCAGTACTTC; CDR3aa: CASSQSLGGKETQYF
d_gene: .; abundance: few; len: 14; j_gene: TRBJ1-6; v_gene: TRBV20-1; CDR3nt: TGCAGTGCTAGAGTTGCCCAGGGAAATTCACCCCTCCACTTT; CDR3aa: CSARVAQGNSPLHF
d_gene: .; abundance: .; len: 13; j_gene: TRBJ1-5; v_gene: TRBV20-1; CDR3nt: TGCAGTGCTAGAGACCGGGCCAATCAGCCCCAGCATTTT; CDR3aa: CSARDRANQPQHF
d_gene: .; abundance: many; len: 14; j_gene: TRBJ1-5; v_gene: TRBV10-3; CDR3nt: TGTGCCATCAGGGAAGGACTCGGAGATCAGCCCCAGCATTTT; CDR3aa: CAIREGLGDQPQHF
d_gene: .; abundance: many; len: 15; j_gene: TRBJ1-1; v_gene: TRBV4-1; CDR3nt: TGCGCCAGCAGCCAAGCCCGAGGACTGAACACTGAAGCTTTCTTT; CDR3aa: CASSQARGLNTEAFF
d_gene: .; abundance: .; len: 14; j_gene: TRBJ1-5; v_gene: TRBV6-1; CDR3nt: TGTGCCAGCAGTCTCGCGCAGGGCGATCAGCCCCAGCATTTT; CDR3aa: CASSLAQGDQPQHF
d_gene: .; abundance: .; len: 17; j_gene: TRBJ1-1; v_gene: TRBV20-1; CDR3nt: TGCAGTGCTAGATACTACAGTTTCGGCAGGGGGAACACTGAAGCTTTCTTT; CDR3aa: CSARYYSFGRGNTEAFF
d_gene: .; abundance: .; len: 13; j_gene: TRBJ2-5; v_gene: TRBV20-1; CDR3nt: TGCAGTGCTAGAGACGGGGGAGTGGAGACCCAGTACTTC; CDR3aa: CSARDGGVETQYF
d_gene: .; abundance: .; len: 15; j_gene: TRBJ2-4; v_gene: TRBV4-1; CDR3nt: TGCGCCAGCAGCCAAGACCTGGTACCCAAAAACATTCAGTACTTC; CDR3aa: CASSQDLVPKNIQYF
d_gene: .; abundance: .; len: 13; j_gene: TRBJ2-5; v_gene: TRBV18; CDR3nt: TGTGCCAGCTCACCGGGGCCCAGGGAGACCCAGTACTTC; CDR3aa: CASSPGPRETQYF
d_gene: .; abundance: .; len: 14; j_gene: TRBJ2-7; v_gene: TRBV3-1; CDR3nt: TGTGCCAGCAGCCAAGAATTAAGGTCCCCCGGGCAGTACTTC; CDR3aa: CASSQELRSPGQYF
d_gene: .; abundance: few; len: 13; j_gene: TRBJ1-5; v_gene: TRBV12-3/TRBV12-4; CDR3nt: TGTGCCAGCGGGACAAGACCCAATCAGCCCCAGCATTTT; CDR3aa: CASGTRPNQPQHF
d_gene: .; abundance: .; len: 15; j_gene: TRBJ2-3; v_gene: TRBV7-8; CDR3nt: TGTGCCAGCAGCTTAGTAGGGTCCCTTTCAGATACGCAGTATTTT; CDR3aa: CASSLVGSLSDTQYF
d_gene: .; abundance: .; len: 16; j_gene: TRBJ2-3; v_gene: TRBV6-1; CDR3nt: TGTGCCAGCAGTGAAGCGGCGGCCCGAGTTGGGTCGACGCAGTATTTT; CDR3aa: CASSEAAARVGSTQYF
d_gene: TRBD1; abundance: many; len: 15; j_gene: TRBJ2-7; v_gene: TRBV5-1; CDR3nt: TGCGCCAGCAGCGGGGGACAGGAGAGCTCCTACGAGCAGTACTTC; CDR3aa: CASSGGQESSYEQYF
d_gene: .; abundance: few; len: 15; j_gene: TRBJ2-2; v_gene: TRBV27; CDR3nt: TGTGCCAGCAGTTTGTTTGGTACGAACACCGGGGAGCTGTTTTTT; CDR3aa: CASSLFGTNTGELFF
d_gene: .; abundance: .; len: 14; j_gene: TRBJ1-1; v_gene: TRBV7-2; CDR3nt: TGTGCCAGCAGCTTAGTATTGGGGAACACTGAAGCTTTCTTT; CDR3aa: CASSLVLGNTEAFF
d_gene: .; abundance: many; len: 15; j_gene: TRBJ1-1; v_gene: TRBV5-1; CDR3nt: TGCGCCAGCAGCGTTATGTCGGGGGGGCTCACTGAAGCTTTCTTT; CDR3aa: CASSVMSGGLTEAFF
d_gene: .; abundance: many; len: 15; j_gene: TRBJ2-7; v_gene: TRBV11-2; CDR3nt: TGTGCCAGCAGCCATGTCGATGGCGCCTATTACGAGCAGTACTTC; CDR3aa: CASSHVDGAYYEQYF
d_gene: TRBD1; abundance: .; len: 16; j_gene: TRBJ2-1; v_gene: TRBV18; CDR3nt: TGTGCCAGCTCACCTACCCGGGACAGGGGGTTCAATGAGCAGTTCTTC; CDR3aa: CASSPTRDRGFNEQFF
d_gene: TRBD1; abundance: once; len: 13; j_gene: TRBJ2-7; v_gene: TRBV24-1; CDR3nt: TGTGCCACCAGTGCCCGGACAGGGTACGAGCAGTACTTC; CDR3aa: CATSARTGYEQYF
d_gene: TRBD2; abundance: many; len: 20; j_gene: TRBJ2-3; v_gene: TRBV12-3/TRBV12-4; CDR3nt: TGTGCCAGCAGGATTCATGGCCTAGCGGGAGGACAGGCGAGCACAGATACGCAGTATTTT; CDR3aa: CASRIHGLAGGQASTDTQYF
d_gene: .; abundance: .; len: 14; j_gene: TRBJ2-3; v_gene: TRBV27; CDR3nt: TGTGCCAGCAGTTTTGCAGACTACACAGATACGCAGTATTTT; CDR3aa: CASSFADYTDTQYF
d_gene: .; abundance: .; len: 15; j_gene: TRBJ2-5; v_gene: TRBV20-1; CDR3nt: TGCAGTGCTAGAGATGGAGTACTAGCTCGGGAGACCCAGTACTTC; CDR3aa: CSARDGVLARETQYF
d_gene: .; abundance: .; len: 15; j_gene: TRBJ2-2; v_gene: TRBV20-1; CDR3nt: TGCAGTGTTCTGCGGCAAACTCCGAACACCGGGGAGCTGTTTTTT; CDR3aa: CSVLRQTPNTGELFF
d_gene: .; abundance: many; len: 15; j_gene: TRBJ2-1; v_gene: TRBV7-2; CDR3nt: TGTGCCAGCAGCTTACTAGCGAATTCCTACAATGAGCAGTTCTTC; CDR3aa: CASSLLANSYNEQFF
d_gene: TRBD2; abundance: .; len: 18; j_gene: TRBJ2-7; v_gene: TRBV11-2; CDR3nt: TGTGCCAGCAGCTTTATGGTGATGGTGCGGGAGGACTCCTACGAGCAGTACTTC; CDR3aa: CASSFMVMVREDSYEQYF
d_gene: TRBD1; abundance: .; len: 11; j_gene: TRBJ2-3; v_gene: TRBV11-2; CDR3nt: TGTGCCAGCAGCGTAACCGGGACAGAATATTTT; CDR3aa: CASSVTGTEYF
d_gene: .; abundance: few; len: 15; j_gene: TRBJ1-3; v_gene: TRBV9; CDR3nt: TGTGCCAGCAGCGTAGATGTCGGGGCTGGAAACACCATATATTTT; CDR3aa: CASSVDVGAGNTIYF
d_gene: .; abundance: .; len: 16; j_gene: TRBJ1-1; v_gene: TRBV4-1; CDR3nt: TGCGCCAGCAGCCAAGGTTGGACAGACATGAACACTGAAGCTTTCTTT; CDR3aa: CASSQGWTDMNTEAFF
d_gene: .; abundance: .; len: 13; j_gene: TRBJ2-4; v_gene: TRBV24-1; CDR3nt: TGTGCCACCAGTGATCGAGAGGAAAACATTCAGTACTTC; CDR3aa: CATSDREENIQYF
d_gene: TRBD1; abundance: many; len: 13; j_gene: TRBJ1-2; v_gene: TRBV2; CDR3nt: TGTGCCAGCAGTGAAATAGGAGGGGGCGGCTACACCTTC; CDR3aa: CASSEIGGGGYTF
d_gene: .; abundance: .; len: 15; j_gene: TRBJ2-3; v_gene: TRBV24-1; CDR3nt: TGTGCCACCAGTGATTGGCAGGGAGTTCCAGATACGCAGTATTTT; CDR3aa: CATSDWQGVPDTQYF
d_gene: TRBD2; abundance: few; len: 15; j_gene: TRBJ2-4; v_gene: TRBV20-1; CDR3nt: TGCAGTGCGCCACTAGCGGGGCCTGTCAAAAACATTCAGTACTTC; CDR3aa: CSAPLAGPVKNIQYF
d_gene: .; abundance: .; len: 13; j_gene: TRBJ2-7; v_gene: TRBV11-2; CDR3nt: TGTGCCAGCAGCTTATACGGGATCTACGAGCAGTACTTC; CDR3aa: CASSLYGIYEQYF
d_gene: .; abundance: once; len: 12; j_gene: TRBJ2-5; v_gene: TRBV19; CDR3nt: TGTGCCAGTAGTATGCGGAGAGAGACCCAGTACTTC; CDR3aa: CASSMRRETQYF
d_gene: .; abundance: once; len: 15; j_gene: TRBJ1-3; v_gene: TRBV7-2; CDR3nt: TGTGCCAGCAGCTTAGCGGCGTTCTCTGGAAACACCATATATTTT; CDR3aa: CASSLAAFSGNTIYF
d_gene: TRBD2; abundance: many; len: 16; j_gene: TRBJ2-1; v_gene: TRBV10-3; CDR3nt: TGTGCCATCAGTGGCTCGACTAGCGGGAGTCTCTATGAGCAGTTCTTC; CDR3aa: CAISGSTSGSLYEQFF